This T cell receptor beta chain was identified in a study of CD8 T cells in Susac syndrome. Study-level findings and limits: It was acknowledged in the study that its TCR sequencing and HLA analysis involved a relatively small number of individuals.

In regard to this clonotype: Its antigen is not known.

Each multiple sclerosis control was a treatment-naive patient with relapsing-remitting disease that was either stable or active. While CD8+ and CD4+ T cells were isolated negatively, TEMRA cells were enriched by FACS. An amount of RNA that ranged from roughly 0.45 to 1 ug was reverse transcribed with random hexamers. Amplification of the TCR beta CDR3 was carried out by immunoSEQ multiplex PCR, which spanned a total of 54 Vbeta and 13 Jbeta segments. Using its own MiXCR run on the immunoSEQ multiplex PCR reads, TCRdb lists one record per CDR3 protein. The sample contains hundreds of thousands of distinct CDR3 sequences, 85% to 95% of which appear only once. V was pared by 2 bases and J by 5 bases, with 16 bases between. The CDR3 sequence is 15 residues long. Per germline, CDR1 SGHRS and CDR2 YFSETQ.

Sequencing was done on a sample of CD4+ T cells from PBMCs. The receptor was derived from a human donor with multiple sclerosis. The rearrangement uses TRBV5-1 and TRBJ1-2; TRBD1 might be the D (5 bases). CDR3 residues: CASSLGGGEPYGYTF. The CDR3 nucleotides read TGCGCCAGCAGCTTAGGCGGGGGAGAACCTTATGGCTACACCTTC.